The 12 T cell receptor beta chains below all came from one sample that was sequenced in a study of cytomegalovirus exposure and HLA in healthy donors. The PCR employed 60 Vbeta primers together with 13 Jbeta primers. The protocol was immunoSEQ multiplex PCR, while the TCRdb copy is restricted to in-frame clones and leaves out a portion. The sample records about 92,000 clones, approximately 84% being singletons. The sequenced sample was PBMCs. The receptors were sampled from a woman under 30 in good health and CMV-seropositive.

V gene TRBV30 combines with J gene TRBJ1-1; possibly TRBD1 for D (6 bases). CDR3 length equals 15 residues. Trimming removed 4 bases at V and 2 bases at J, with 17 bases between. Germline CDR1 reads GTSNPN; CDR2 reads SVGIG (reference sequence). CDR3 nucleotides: TGTGCCTGGAAGGGGCAGGGGACGGGAAACACTGAAGCTTTCTTT. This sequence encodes CAWKGQGTGNTEAFF.

CDR3 nucleotide sequence: TGTGCCATCAGTGGGGGAACTAGCCCGCTCTACGAGCAGTACTTC. It is translated as CAISGGTSPLYEQYF. This sequence joins TRBV10-3 and TRBJ2-7, with D possibly matching TRBD2 (6 bases). Germline CDR1 reads ENHRY; CDR2 reads SYGVKD. The CDR3 totals 15 residues. V lost 4 bases to trimming and J lost 3 bases, with 16 bases between them.

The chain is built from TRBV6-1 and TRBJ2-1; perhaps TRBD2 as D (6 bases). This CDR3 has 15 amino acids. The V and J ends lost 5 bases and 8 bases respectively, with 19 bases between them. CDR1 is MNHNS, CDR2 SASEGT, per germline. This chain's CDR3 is CASSPLREQRYEQFF. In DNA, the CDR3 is TGTGCCAGCAGTCCACTGCGGGAACAGCGATATGAGCAGTTCTTC.

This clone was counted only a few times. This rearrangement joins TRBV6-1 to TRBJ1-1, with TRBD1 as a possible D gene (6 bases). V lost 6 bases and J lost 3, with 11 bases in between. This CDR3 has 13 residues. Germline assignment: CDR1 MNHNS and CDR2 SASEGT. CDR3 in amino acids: CASRTGRDTEAFF. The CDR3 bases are TGTGCCAGCAGAACAGGGAGGGACACTGAAGCTTTCTTT.

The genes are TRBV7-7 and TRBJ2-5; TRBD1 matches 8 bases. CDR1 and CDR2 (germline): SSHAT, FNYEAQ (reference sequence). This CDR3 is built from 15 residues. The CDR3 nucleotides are TGTGCTAGCCGCCCGTTTGGACAGGGATTCGAGACCCAGTACTTC. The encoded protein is CASRPFGQGFETQYF.

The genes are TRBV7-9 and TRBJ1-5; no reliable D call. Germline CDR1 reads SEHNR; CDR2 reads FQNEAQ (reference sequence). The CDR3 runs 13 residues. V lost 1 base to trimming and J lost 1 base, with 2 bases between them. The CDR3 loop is CASSLVSNQPQHF. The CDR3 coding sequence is TGTGCCAGCAGCTTAGTAAGCAATCAGCCCCAGCATTTT. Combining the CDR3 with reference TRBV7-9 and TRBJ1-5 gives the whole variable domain DTGVSQNPRHKITKRGQNVTFRCDPISEHNRLYWYRQTLGQGPEFLTYFQNEAQLEKSRLLSDRFSAERPKGSFSTLEIQRTEQGDSAMYLCASSLVSNQPQHFGDGTRLSIL.

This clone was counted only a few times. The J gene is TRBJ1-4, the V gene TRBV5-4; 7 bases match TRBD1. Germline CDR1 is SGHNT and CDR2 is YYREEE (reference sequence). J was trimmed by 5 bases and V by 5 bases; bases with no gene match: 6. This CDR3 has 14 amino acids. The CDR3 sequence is CASSRDSENEKLFF. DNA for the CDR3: TGTGCCAGCAGTAGGGACAGTGAGAATGAAAAACTGTTTTTT.

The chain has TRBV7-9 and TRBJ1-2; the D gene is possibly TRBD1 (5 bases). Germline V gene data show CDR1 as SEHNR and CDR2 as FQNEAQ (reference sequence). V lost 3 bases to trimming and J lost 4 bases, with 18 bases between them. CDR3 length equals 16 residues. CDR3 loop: CASSLDLGRGGYGYTF. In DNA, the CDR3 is TGTGCCAGCAGCTTGGATCTAGGAAGGGGCGGCTATGGCTACACCTTC.

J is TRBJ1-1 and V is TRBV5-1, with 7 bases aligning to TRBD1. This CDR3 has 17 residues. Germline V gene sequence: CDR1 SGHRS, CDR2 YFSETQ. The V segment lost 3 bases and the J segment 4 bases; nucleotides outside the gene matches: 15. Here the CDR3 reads CASSSALAARQGTEAFF. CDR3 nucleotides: TGCGCCAGCAGCTCAGCTTTGGCCGCCCGACAGGGCACTGAAGCTTTCTTT.

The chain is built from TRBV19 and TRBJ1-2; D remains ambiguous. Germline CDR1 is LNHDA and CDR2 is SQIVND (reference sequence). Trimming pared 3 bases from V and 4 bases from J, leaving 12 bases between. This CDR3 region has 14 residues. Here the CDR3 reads CASSITNSGYGYTF. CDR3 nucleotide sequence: TGTGCCAGTAGTATCACCAACAGTGGCTATGGCTACACCTTC.

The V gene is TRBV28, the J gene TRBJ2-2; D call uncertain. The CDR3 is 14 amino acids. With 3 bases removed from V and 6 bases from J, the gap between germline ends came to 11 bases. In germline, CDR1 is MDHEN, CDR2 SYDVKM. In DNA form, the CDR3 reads TGTGCCAGCAGTTTGGTTTGGGCTTCCGGGGAGCTGTTTTTT. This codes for CASSLVWASGELFF.

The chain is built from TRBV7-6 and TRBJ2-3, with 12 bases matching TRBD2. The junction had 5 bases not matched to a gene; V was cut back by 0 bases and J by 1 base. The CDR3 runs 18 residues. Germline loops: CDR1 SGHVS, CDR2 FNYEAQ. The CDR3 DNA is TGTGCCAGCAGCTTAGCTCCACTAGCGGGGGGTCGCACAGATACGCAGTATTTT. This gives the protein CASSLAPLAGGRTDTQYF.